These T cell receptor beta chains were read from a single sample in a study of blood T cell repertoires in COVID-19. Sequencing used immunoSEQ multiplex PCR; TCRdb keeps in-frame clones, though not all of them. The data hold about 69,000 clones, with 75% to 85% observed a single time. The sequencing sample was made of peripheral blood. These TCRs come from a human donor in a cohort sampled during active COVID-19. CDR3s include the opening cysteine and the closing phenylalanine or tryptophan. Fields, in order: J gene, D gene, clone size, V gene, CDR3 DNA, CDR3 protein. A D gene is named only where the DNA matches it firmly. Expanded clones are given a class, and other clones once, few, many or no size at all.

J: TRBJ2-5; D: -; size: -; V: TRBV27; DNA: TGTGCCAGCAGTTTAACGAGAAAACAAGAGACCCAGTACTTC; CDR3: CASSLTRKQETQYF
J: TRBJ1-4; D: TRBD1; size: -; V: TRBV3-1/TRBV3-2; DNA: TGTGCCAGCAGCCGGGGACAGGGAGGTAATGAAAAACTGTTTTTT; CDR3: CASSRGQGGNEKLFF
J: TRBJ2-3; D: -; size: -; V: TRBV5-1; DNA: TGCGCCAGCAGCTTGGGAGGCACAGATACGCAGTATTTT; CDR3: CASSLGGTDTQYF
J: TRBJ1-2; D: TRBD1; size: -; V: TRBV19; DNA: TGTGCCAGTAGTGTTAAGGACAGGGGTCGCGGCTACACCTTC; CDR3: CASSVKDRGRGYTF
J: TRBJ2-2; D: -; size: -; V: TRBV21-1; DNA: TGTGCCAGCAGCGCTCGTTCCTATAAAACAGGGGGCACTAGCGGGAGGTACACCGGGGAGCTGTTTTTT; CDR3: CASSARSYKTGGTSGRYTGELFF
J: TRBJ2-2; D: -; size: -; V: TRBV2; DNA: TGTGCCAGCAGCAGGGTAAACGGGGAGCTGTTTTTT; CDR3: CASSRVNGELFF
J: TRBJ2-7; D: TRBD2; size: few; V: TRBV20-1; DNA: TGCAGTGCTAGTCGGAGCGGGAGCACCTACGAGCAGTACTTC; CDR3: CSASRSGSTYEQYF
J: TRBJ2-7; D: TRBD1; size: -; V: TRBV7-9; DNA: TGTGCCAGCAGCTTCGGGACAGGGTACAACGAGCAGTACTTC; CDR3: CASSFGTGYNEQYF